What follows are 14 T cell receptor beta chains derived from one specimen sequenced in a study of T cell responses to AZD1222 COVID-19 vaccine. The protocol was immunoSEQ multiplex PCR, while the TCRdb copy is restricted to in-frame clones and leaves out a portion. The sample carries about 130,000 clones, about 88% recorded once. Specimen: peripheral blood, collected on day 0 of AZD1222 vaccination. The source is an adult in good health.

The V and J genes are TRBV6-5 and TRBJ1-1; D possibly corresponds to TRBD1 (5 bases). Trimming removed 2 bases at V and 4 bases at J, with 14 bases between. Germline CDR1 and CDR2: MNHEY and SVGAGI. The CDR3 sequence is 15 residues long. The CDR3 loop reads CASSYAAGSGTEAFF. The DNA for the CDR3 is TGTGCCAGCAGTTACGCCGCAGGGTCAGGCACTGAAGCTTTCTTT.

The gene calls are TRBV14 and TRBJ1-2; 7 bases are shared with TRBD1. The ends lost 4 bases at V and 8 bases at J; junction bases unmatched: 4. Per germline, CDR1 SGHDN and CDR2 FVKESK. The CDR3 extends over 12 amino acids. CDR3 DNA sequence: TGTGCCAGCAGCCCACAGGGGCGAGGCTACACCTTC. It yields the protein CASSPQGRGYTF. The variable domain in full, completed from reference TRBV14 and TRBJ1-2, reads EAGVTQFPSHSVIEKGQTVTLRCDPISGHDNLYWYRRVMGKEIKFLLHFVKESKQDESGMPNNRFLAERTGGTYSTLKVQPAELEDSGVYFCASSPQGRGYTFGSGTRLTVV.

V and J are TRBV7-8 and TRBJ2-5, with TRBD2 matching over 11 bases. V lost 3 bases and J lost 6; bases outside the gene matches: 9. Per the germline V gene, CDR1 is SGHVS and CDR2 is FQNEAQ. The CDR3 extends over 16 amino acids. The CDR3 nucleotides are TGTGCCAGCAGCTTGACGCTAGCGGGGGGAATTAAGACCCAGTACTTC. Amino acid sequence: CASSLTLAGGIKTQYF.

The CDR3 is CASSQDGDRLTEDLHF. The CDR3, as DNA: TGCGCCAGCAGCCAAGACGGGGACAGGCTAACAGAAGACCTCCACTTT. The chain couples TRBV4-1 to TRBJ1-6, with TRBD1 matching over 8 bases. V trimming: 0 bases; J trimming: 15 bases; junction bases outside the gene matches: 13. CDR3 length: 16 residues. CDR1 is MGHRA and CDR2 is YSYEKL in the germline V gene.

The chain links TRBV7-9 to TRBJ1-2; D is unresolved. The CDR3 spans 14 residues. Germline loops: CDR1 SEHNR, CDR2 FQNEAQ (reference sequence). Trimming took off 1 base at V and 4 bases at J, with 10 bases between the two ends. In nucleotides, the CDR3 is TGTGCCAGCAGCTTAGAGGCCGGAGCCTATGGCTACACCTTC. It is translated as CASSLEAGAYGYTF.

This sequence joins TRBV25-1 and TRBJ2-7; the match to TRBD1 covers 7 bases. V was clipped by 4 bases and J by 2 bases; unmatched bases: 14. Germline-derived CDR1 and CDR2 are MGHDK and SYGVNS. The CDR3 is 17 residues long. CDR3 amino acids: CASSVGTVHTSTYEQYF. CDR3 nucleotides: TGTGCCAGCAGTGTGGGGACAGTTCATACAAGCACCTACGAGCAGTACTTC.

This clone was seen a single time. V and J are TRBV5-8 and TRBJ1-2; 7 bases align to TRBD1. The V gene end was trimmed by 0 bases and the J gene end by 7 bases; junction bases not matched to a gene: 18. The CDR3 totals 18 residues. Germline V gene sequence: CDR1 SGHTS, CDR2 YDEGEE. The CDR3, as DNA: TGTGCCAGCAGCTTGGGCGGAACCTCAGGGGCAGGGGGTCGTGGCTACACCTTC. Its protein is CASSLGGTSGAGGRGYTF.

This sequence joins TRBV18 and TRBJ1-6, with 9 positions matching TRBD1. The CDR3 extends over 16 amino acids. The germline gives CDR1 KGHSH, CDR2 LQKENI. The V segment lost 3 bases and the J segment 9 bases; nucleotides outside the gene matches: 9. The CDR3: CASSPADRGMGSPLHF. In DNA form, the CDR3 reads TGTGCCAGCTCACCCGCGGACAGGGGTATGGGTTCACCCCTCCACTTT.

The J gene is TRBJ1-4, the V gene TRBV9; D remains unclear. The CDR3 contains 15 residues. The germline gives CDR1 SGDLS, CDR2 YYNGEE. V shed 4 bases and J shed 8 bases, with 18 bases lying between them. CDR3 coding DNA: TGTGCCAGCAGCCCCTCCCGGGCCTTTGAGGAAAAACTGTTTTTT. Amino acids: CASSPSRAFEEKLFF.

This chain connects TRBV28 to TRBJ2-5, with 9 nucleotides matching TRBD1. The CDR3 totals 14 residues. Germline V CDR1 and CDR2: MDHEN, SYDVKM. The trim removed 10 bases at V and 2 bases at J, leaving 8 bases unmatched. CDR3 sequence: CAINPTGGQETQYF. The CDR3 DNA sequence: TGTGCCATCAACCCGACAGGGGGACAAGAGACCCAGTACTTC.

The chain joins TRBV18 to TRBJ1-3, with no clear D. The V gene lost 3 bases and the J gene lost 0 bases, with 9 bases spanning the gap. CDR3 length equals 15 residues. Germline assignment: CDR1 KGHSH and CDR2 LQKENI. CDR3: CASSPTRNSGNTIYF. DNA of the CDR3: TGTGCCAGCTCACCTACAAGGAACTCTGGAAACACCATATATTTT.

The rearrangement uses TRBV6-1 and TRBJ2-5; the D is unclear. The V end lost 2 bases, the J end lost 1 base, and 11 bases lay between the germline ends. The length of the CDR3 is 15 residues. Germline CDR1 is MNHNS and CDR2 is SASEGT. In nucleotides, the CDR3 is TGTGCCAGCAGTGAATTCAGAGGTCCCCAAGAGACCCAGTACTTC. Its translation: CASSEFRGPQETQYF.

The chain recombines TRBV30 with TRBJ2-5; 10 bases map to TRBD1. V shed 0 bases and J 5 bases; nucleotides not matched to a gene: 12. The germline V gene encodes CDR1 GTSNPN and CDR2 SVGIG (reference sequence). The CDR3 runs to 17 residues. For the CDR3, the DNA is TGTGCCTGGAGTGTAACCGGGACAGGGGATTTGGAGGAGACCCAGTACTTC. Residues: CAWSVTGTGDLEETQYF.

V gene TRBV20-1 combines with J gene TRBJ2-3; 8 positions match TRBD2. Trimming removed 5 bases from V and 10 bases from J; junction bases left unmatched: 5. Germline V gives CDR1 DFQATT, CDR2 SNEGSKA (reference sequence). The CDR3 has 11 amino acids. The CDR3 protein is CSAGTRSSQYF. The CDR3 DNA sequence: TGCAGTGCTGGGACTAGGTCATCGCAGTATTTT.